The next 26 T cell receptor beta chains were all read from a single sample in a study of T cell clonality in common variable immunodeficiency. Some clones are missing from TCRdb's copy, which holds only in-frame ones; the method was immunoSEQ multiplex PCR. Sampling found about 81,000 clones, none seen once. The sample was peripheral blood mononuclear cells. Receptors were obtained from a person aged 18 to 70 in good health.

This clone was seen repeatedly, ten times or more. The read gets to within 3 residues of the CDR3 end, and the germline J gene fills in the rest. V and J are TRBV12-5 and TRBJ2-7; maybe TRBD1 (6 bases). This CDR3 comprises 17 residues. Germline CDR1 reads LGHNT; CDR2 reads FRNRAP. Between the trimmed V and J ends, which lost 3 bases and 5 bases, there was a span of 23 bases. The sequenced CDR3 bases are TGTGCTAGTGGTTTACGGGACATTCGCCAAGAGGGCCACGAG. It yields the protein CASGLRDIRQEGHE. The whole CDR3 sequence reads CASGLRDIRQEGHEQYF.

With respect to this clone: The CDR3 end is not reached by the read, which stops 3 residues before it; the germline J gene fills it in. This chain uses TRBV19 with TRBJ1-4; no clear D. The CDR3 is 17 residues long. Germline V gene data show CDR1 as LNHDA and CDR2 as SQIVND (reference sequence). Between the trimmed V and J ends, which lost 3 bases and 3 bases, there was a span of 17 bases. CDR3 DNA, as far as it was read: TGTGCCAGTAGTATCTTGGAAGAGTGGGCTTCTAATGAAAAA. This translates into CASSILEEWASNEK. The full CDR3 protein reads CASSILEEWASNEKLFF.

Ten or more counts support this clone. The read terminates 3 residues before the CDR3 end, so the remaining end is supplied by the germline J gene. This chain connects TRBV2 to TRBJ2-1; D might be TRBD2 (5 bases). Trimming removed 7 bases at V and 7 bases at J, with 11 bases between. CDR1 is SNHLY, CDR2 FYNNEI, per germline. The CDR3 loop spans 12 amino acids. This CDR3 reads CASTSSGNEQFF. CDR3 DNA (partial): TGTGCCAGCACGTCCAGCGGTAATGAG.

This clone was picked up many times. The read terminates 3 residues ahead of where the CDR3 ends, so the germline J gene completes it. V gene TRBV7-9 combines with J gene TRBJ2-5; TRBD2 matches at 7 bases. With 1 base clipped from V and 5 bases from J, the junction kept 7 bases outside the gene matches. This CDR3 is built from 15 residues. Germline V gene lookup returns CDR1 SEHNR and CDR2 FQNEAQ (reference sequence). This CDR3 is CASSLEGGGWETQYF. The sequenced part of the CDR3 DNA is TGTGCCAGCAGCTTAGAGGGCGGGGGATGGGAGACC.

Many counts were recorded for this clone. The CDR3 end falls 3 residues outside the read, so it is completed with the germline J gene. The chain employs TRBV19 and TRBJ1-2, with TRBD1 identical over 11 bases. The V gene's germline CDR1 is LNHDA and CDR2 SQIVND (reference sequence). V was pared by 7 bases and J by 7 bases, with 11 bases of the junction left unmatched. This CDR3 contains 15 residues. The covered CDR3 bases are TGTGCCAGTACCGAACCGGGACAGGGGGTCTCTGGC. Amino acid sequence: CASTEPGQGVSG. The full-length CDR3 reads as CASTEPGQGVSGYTF. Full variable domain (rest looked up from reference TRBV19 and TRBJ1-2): DGGITQSPKYLFRKEGQNVTLSCEQNLNHDAMYWYRQDPGQGLRLIYYSQIVNDFQKGDIAEGYSVSREKKESFPLTVTSAQKNPTAFYLCASTEPGQGVSGYTFGSGTRLTVV.

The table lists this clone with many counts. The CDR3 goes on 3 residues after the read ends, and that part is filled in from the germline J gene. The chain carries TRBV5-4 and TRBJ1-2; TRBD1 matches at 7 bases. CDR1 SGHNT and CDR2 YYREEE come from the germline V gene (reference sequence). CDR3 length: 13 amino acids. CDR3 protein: CASSRQGVLGYTF. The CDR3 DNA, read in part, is TGTGCCAGCAGCCGACAGGGTGTGTTAGGC.

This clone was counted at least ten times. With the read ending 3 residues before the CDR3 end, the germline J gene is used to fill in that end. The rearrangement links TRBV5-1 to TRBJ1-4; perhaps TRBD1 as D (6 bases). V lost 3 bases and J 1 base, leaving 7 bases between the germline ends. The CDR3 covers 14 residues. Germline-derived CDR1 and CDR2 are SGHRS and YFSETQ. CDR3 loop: CASSSGETNEKLFF. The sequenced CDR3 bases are TGCGCCAGCAGCTCAGGGGAAACTAATGAAAAA.

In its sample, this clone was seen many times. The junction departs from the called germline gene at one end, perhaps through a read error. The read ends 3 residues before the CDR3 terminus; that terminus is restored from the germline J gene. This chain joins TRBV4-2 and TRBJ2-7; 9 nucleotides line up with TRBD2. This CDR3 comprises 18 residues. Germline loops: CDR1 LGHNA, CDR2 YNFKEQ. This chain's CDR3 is CASSQDVLVGLASNEQYF. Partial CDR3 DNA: TGCGCCAGCAGCCAAGATGTTTTAGTGGGACTAGCTTCCAACGAG.

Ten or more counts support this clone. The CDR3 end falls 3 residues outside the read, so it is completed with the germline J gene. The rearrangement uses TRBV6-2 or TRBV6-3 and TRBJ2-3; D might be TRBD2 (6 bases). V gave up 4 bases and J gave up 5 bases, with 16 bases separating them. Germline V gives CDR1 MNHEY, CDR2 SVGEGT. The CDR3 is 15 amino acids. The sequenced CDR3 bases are TGTGCCAGCAGTTTCGTCGTGGGGGGTAAAGATACG. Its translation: CASSFVVGGKDT. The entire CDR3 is CASSFVVGGKDTQYF.

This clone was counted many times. The chain's CDR3 is CASSLLTVNSPLHF. The CDR3 bases that were read are TGTGCCAGCAGTTTACTGACAGTAAATTCACCC. The rearrangement joins TRBV28 to TRBJ1-6, with a tentative D call TRBD1 (5 bases). The DNA ends 3 residues before the CDR3 does, and the rest of the CDR3 is filled in from the germline J gene. Germline assignment: CDR1 MDHEN and CDR2 SYDVKM. This CDR3 comprises 14 residues. V was cut by 2 bases and J by 7 bases, with 9 bases left in between. Looking up the rest from reference TRBV28 and TRBJ1-6 gives the full variable domain: DVKVTQSSRYLVKRTGEKVFLECVQDMDHENMFWYRQDPGLGLRLIYFSYDVKMKEKGDIPEGYSVSREKKERFSLILESASTNQTSMYLCASSLLTVNSPLHFGNGTRLTVT.

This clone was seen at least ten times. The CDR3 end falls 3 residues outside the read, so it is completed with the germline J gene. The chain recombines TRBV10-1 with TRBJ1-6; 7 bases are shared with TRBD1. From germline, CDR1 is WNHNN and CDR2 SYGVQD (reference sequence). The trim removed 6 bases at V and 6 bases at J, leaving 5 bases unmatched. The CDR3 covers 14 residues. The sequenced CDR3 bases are TGCGCCAGCAGGAACAGGGGCCGTAATTCACCC. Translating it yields CASRNRGRNSP. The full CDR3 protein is CASRNRGRNSPLHF.

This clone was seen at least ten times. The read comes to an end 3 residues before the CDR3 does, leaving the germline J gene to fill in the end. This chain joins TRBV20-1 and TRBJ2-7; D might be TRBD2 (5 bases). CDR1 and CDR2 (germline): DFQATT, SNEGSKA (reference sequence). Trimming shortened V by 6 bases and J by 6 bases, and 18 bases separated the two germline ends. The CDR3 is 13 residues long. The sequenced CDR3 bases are TGCAGTGCCGCCTTTAGCATTGCGGGCGAG. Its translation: CSAAFSIAGE. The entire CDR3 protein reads CSAAFSIAGEQYF.

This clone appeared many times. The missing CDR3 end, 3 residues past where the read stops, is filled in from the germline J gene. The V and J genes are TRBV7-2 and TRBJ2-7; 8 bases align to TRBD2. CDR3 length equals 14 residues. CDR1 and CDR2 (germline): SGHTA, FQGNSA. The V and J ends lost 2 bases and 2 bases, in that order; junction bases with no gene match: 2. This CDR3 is CASSLSGSTYEQYF. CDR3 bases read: TGTGCCAGCAGCTTAAGCGGGAGTACCTACGAG.

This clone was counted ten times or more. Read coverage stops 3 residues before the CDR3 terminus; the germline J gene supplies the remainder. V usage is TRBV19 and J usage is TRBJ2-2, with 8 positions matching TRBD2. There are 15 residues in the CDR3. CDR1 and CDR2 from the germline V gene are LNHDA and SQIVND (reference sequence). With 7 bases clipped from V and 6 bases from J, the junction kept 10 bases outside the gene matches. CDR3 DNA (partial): TGTGCCAGTAAGGGGGGACTAGAAATTTCCGGGGAG. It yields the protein CASKGGLEISGE. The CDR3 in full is CASKGGLEISGELFF.

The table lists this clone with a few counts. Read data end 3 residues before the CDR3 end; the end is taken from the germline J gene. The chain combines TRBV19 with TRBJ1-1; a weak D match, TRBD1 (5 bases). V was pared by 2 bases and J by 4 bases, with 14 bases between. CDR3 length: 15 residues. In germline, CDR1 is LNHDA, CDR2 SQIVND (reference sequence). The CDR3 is CASSIYPGPSTEAFF. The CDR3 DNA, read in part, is TGTGCCAGTAGTATATATCCAGGGCCCAGCACTGAA.

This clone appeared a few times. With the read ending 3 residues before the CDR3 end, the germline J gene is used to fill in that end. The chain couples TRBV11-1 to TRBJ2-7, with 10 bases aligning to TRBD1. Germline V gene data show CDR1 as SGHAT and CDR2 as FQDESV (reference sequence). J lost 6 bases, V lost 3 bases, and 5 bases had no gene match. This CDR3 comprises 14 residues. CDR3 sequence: CASSFRDRGGEQYF. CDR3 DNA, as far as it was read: TGTGCCAGCAGCTTTCGGGACAGGGGTGGCGAG.

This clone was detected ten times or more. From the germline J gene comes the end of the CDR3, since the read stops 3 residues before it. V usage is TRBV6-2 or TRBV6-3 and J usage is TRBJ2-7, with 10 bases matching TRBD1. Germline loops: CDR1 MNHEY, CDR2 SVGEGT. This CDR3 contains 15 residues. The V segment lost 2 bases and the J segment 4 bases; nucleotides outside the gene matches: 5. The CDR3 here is CASSYTGQGRYEQYF. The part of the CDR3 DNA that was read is TGTGCCAGCAGTTACACGGGACAGGGGAGGTACGAG.

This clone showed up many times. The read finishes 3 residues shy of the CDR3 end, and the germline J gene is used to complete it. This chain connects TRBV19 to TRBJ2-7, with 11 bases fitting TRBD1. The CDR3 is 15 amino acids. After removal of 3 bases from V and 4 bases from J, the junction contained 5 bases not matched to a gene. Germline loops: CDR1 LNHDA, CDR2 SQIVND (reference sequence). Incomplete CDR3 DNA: TGTGCCAGTAGTATCGGGACAGGGGGTCGGTACGAG. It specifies CASSIGTGGRYE. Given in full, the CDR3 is CASSIGTGGRYEQYF.

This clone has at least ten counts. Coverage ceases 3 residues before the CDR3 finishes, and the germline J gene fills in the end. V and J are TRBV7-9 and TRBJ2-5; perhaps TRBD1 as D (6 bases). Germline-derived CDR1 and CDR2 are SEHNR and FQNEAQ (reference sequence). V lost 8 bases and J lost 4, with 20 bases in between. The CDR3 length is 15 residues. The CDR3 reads CASRRDTGRAETQYF. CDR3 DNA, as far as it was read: TGTGCCAGCCGCCGAGATACAGGGCGGGCAGAGACC.

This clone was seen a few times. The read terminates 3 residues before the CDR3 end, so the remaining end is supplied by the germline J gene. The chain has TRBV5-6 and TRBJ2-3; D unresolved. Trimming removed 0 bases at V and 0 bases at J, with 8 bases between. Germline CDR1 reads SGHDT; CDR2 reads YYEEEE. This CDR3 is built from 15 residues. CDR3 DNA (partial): TGTGCCAGCAGCTTGGCCCCACTTAGCACAGATACG. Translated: CASSLAPLSTDT. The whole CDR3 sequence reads CASSLAPLSTDTQYF.

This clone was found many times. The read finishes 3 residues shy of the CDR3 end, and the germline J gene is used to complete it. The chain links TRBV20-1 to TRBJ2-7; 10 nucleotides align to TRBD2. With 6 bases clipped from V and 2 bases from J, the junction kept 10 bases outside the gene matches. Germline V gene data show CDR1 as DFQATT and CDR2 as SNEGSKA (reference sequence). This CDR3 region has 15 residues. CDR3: CSAYHLGTSAYEQYF. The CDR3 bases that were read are TGCAGTGCCTATCACCTCGGGACTAGCGCCTACGAG.

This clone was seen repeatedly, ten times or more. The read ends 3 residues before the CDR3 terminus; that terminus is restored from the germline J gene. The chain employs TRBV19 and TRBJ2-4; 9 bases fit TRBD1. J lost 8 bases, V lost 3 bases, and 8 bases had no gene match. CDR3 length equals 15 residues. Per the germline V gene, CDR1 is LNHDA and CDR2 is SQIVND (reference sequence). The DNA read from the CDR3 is TGTGCCAGTAGTATCGGACAGGGGTGGCGGGACATT. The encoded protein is CASSIGQGWRDI. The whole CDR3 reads CASSIGQGWRDIQYF.

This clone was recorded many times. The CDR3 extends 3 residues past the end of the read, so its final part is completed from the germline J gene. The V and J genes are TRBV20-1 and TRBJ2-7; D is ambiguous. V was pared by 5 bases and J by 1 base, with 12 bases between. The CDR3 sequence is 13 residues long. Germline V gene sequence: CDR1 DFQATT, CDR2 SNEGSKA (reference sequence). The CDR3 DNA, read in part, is TGCAGTGCTTTTACCACTCCGTCCTACGAG. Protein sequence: CSAFTTPSYE. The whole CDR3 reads CSAFTTPSYEQYF.

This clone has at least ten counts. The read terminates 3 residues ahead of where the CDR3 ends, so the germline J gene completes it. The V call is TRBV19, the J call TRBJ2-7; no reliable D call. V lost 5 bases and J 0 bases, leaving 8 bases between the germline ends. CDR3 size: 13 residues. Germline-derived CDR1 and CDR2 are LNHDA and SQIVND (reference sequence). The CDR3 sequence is CASSRSGSYEQYF. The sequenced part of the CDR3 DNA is TGTGCCAGTAGTCGGTCTGGCTCCTACGAG.

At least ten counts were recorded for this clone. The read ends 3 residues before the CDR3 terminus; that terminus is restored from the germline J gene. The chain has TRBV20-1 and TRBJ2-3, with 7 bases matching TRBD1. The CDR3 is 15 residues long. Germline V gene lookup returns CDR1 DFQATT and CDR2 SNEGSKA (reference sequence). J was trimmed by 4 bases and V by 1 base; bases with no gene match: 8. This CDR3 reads CSARGNRGRADTQYF. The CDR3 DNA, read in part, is TGCAGTGCTAGAGGGAACAGGGGACGGGCAGATACG.

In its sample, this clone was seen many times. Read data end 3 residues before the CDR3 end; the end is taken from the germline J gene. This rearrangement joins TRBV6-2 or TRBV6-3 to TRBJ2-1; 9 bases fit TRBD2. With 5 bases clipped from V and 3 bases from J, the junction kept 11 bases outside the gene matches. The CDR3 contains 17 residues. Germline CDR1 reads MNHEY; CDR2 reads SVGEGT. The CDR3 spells CASSPGVAGVLYNEQFF. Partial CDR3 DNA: TGTGCCAGCAGTCCGGGGGTAGCGGGAGTCCTCTACAATGAG.